Listed below are T cell receptor beta chains from one sample, sequenced in a study of CD8+ T cells in alopecia areata. TCRdb keeps only in-frame clones here, not all; method: immunoSEQ multiplex PCR. The sample yields under 150,000 clones, about 59% seen once. This material consisted of CD4+ T cells sorted from blood, taken at week 4, from a patient treated with tofacitinib. Receptors were obtained from a human donor with alopecia areata. Both conserved end residues are part of each CDR3. D genes are given only for firm matches. Rows give clone size only sometimes, using once, few, many, or a class for an expanded clone.

D gene	clone size	J gene	V gene	CDR3 protein	CDR3 DNA
.	few	TRBJ2-5	TRBV11-2	CASRHGQETQYF	TGTGCCAGCCGACATGGGCAAGAGACCCAGTACTTC
.	few	TRBJ1-1	TRBV25-1	CASSEAYSNTEAFF	TGTGCCAGCAGTGAAGCCTATTCTAACACTGAAGCTTTCTTT
TRBD2	few	TRBJ2-5	TRBV9	CASSVRLAGAQETQYF	TGTGCCAGCAGCGTGAGGCTAGCGGGCGCCCAAGAGACCCAGTACTTC
TRBD1	few	TRBJ1-5	TRBV7-9	CASSLDRSQPQHF	TGTGCCAGCAGCCTGGACAGGTCTCAGCCCCAGCATTTT
.	.	TRBJ2-2	TRBV10-3	CAINGESGELFF	TGTGCCATCAATGGAGAGTCCGGGGAGCTGTTTTTT
.	few	TRBJ1-5	TRBV5-1	CASSLSGAQPQHF	TGCGCCAGCAGCTTATCAGGGGCCCAGCCCCAGCATTTT
.	once	TRBJ1-1	TRBV29-1	CSVGMGVGTEAFF	TGCAGCGTCGGGATGGGGGTGGGAACTGAAGCTTTCTTT
.	.	TRBJ2-2	TRBV11-2	CASSLANGYTGELFF	TGTGCCAGCAGCTTAGCGAACGGCTACACCGGGGAGCTGTTTTTT
TRBD2	.	TRBJ2-1	TRBV7-7	CASSELASPSNEQFF	TGTGCCAGCAGCGAACTAGCGTCCCCCAGCAATGAGCAGTTCTTC
TRBD1	.	TRBJ1-5	TRBV23-1	CASSQSDRKKPQHF	TGCGCCAGCAGTCAATCGGACAGGAAAAAGCCCCAGCATTTT
.	.	TRBJ2-7	TRBV7-9	CASSLAGTIYEQYF	TGTGCCAGCAGCTTAGCCGGGACCATCTACGAGCAGTACTTC
.	.	TRBJ1-6	TRBV5-1	CASSLAGTEQNSPLHF	TGCGCCAGCAGCTTGGCGGGGACGGAGCAAAATTCACCCCTCCACTTT
.	.	TRBJ2-7	TRBV20-1	CSARTEYEQYF	TGCAGTGCTAGAACGGAGTACGAGCAGTACTTC
.	.	TRBJ2-4	TRBV18	CASSPPGRLAKNIQYF	TGTGCCAGCTCACCACCGGGCAGGTTAGCCAAAAACATTCAGTACTTC
TRBD1	.	TRBJ1-6	TRBV7-9	CASRGRSGTGDSPLHF	TGTGCCAGCAGGGGCCGATCCGGGACAGGCGATTCACCCCTCCACTTT
.	once	TRBJ2-2	TRBV2	CASSAGDFNTGELFF	TGTGCCAGCAGTGCCGGAGATTTTAACACCGGGGAGCTGTTTTTT
.	few	TRBJ1-5	TRBV2	CASRTTNQPQHF	TGTGCCAGCAGGACAACCAATCAGCCCCAGCATTTT
TRBD1	.	TRBJ1-2	TRBV9	CASSAARTGDGYTF	TGTGCCAGCAGCGCCGCTCGGACAGGGGATGGCTACACCTTC
.	once	TRBJ2-5	TRBV6-6	CASSAGTIKETQYF	TGTGCCAGCAGTGCCGGGACCATCAAAGAGACCCAGTACTTC
.	.	TRBJ2-1	TRBV5-6	CASSFGVHEQFF	TGTGCCAGCAGCTTTGGGGTACATGAGCAGTTCTTC
TRBD2	.	TRBJ2-3	TRBV25-1	CASSGGGYTDTQYF	TGTGCCAGCAGTGGCGGGGGTTACACAGATACGCAGTATTTT
.	.	TRBJ1-3	TRBV9	CASSVASGNTIYF	TGTGCCAGCAGCGTAGCTTCTGGAAACACCATATATTTT
.	.	TRBJ1-1	TRBV28	CASSLLQEAFF	TGTGCCAGCAGTTTGCTACAGGAAGCTTTCTTT
.	once	TRBJ2-5	TRBV5-1	CASSPGAGNQETQYF	TGCGCCAGCAGCCCCGGCGCAGGGAACCAAGAGACCCAGTACTTC
.	few	TRBJ1-2	TRBV5-6	CASSTRANYGYTF	TGTGCCAGCAGTACCAGGGCTAACTATGGCTACACCTTC
.	once	TRBJ2-3	TRBV4-2	CASSQDLDTQYF	TGTGCCAGCAGCCAAGACTTAGATACGCAGTATTTT
TRBD2	.	TRBJ2-5	TRBV10-3	CAISDDRAGGQETQYF	TGTGCCATCAGTGATGACAGGGCGGGGGGGCAAGAGACCCAGTACTTC
.	few	TRBJ1-5	TRBV29-1	CSVGEGSRVGGPQHF	TGCAGCGTTGGGGAGGGTTCCAGGGTTGGAGGGCCCCAGCATTTT
TRBD2	.	TRBJ2-1	TRBV6-4	CASSGTSGRTEQFF	TGTGCCAGCAGTGGGACTAGCGGGAGGACTGAGCAGTTCTTC
.	few	TRBJ1-2	TRBV29-1	CSVAIVRDDGYTF	TGCAGCGTTGCCATTGTCCGGGACGACGGCTACACCTTC
TRBD1	.	TRBJ1-1	TRBV5-6	CASSLDRGNTEAFF	TGTGCCAGCAGCCTAGACAGGGGGAACACTGAAGCTTTCTTT
.	.	TRBJ1-2	TRBV29-1	CSVAVGGRNYGYTF	TGCAGCGTTGCCGTGGGGGGACGGAACTATGGCTACACCTTC
.	.	TRBJ2-3	TRBV19	CASSTPRELDTQYF	TGTGCCAGTAGTACGCCTAGGGAGCTTGATACGCAGTATTTT
TRBD1	.	TRBJ1-1	TRBV7-2	CASRDLDRATNTEAFF	TGTGCCAGCAGGGACCTCGACAGGGCGACGAACACTGAAGCTTTCTTT
.	.	TRBJ1-2	TRBV6-5	CASSYLGGGYTF	TGTGCCAGCAGTTACTTAGGGGGAGGCTACACCTTC
TRBD1	.	TRBJ2-7	TRBV11-2	CASSIYGSGRGRSYEQYF	TGTGCCAGCAGCATTTACGGATCTGGCAGGGGGCGGTCATACGAGCAGTACTTC
TRBD1	.	TRBJ1-6	TRBV7-2	CASSSHRTGNNSPLHF	TGTGCCAGCAGCAGCCACCGGACAGGAAATAATTCACCCCTCCACTTT
.	.	TRBJ1-4	TRBV4-1	CASSLFGGEKLFF	TGCGCCAGCAGCCTCTTCGGGGGAGAAAAACTGTTTTTT
TRBD1	few	TRBJ1-2	TRBV9	CASSALGTANGYTF	TGTGCCAGCAGCGCGCTAGGGACAGCGAATGGCTACACCTTC
.	.	TRBJ2-1	TRBV5-1	CASSQTQHADEQFF	TGCGCCAGCAGCCAGACTCAACACGCAGATGAGCAGTTCTTC
TRBD2	.	TRBJ2-7	TRBV7-2	CASSPEGRAGLPHEQYF	TGTGCCAGCAGCCCAGAGGGGAGAGCGGGACTTCCCCACGAGCAGTACTTC
TRBD2	few	TRBJ2-3	TRBV29-1	CSVVTIGGTDTQYF	TGCAGCGTTGTGACGATCGGGGGGACAGATACGCAGTATTTT
.	.	TRBJ2-1	TRBV15	CATSRVGRDSYNEQFF	TGTGCCACCAGCAGAGTGGGCAGAGACTCCTACAATGAGCAGTTCTTC
.	.	TRBJ1-5	TRBV2	CASLRDRSNQPQHF	TGTGCCAGCCTCCGGGACCGTAGCAATCAGCCCCAGCATTTT
.	.	TRBJ2-1	TRBV18	CASSLTMEWNEQFF	TGTGCCAGCTCACTTACGATGGAGTGGAATGAGCAGTTCTTC